Listed below are T cell receptor beta chains from one sample, sequenced in a study of naive and memory T cell subsets. Each CDR3 protein gets one entry after TCRdb re-called the UMI-ligation and nested PCR reads with MiXCR. The sample carries approximately 150,000 distinct CDR3 sequences, roughly 20% recorded once. The sample taken for sequencing was naive CD4+ T cells from blood. The receptors were sampled from a human donor in good health. CDR3s include the opening cysteine and the closing phenylalanine or tryptophan. The order of the fields is D gene, V gene, J gene, clone size, CDR3 DNA, CDR3 protein. A D gene is named only where the DNA matches it firmly. Clone size appears in some rows only: once, few, many, or a class for an expanded clone.

d_gene: NA; v_gene: TRBV30; j_gene: TRBJ1-1; abundance: NA; CDR3nt: TGTGCCTGGAGTCTCCTTGGGACAGAAGCTTTCTTT; CDR3aa: CAWSLLGTEAFF
d_gene: TRBD1; v_gene: TRBV20-1; j_gene: TRBJ2-7; abundance: NA; CDR3nt: TGCAGTGCTTTTTTACAGGGGGCGGGGTACGAGCAGTACTTC; CDR3aa: CSAFLQGAGYEQYF
d_gene: TRBD2; v_gene: TRBV2; j_gene: TRBJ2-3; abundance: NA; CDR3nt: TGTGCCAGCAGCGTTAGCGGGATCGGAGATACGCAGTATTTT; CDR3aa: CASSVSGIGDTQYF
d_gene: NA; v_gene: TRBV28; j_gene: TRBJ1-2; abundance: NA; CDR3nt: TGTGCCAGCACCGAGGGGGTCACTGGCTACACCTTC; CDR3aa: CASTEGVTGYTF
d_gene: NA; v_gene: TRBV6-6; j_gene: TRBJ2-2; abundance: NA; CDR3nt: TGTGCCAGCAGCCCGACGGGCACCTCCGGGGAGCTGTTTTTT; CDR3aa: CASSPTGTSGELFF
d_gene: NA; v_gene: TRBV30; j_gene: TRBJ1-1; abundance: NA; CDR3nt: TGTGCCTGGACCCTCCGAGCGAACACTGAAGCTTTCTTT; CDR3aa: CAWTLRANTEAFF
d_gene: TRBD2; v_gene: TRBV7-8; j_gene: TRBJ2-1; abundance: NA; CDR3nt: TGTGCCAGCAGCTTAGCCGGGACTAGAAGGGGCAATGAGCAGTTCTTC; CDR3aa: CASSLAGTRRGNEQFF
d_gene: TRBD1; v_gene: TRBV28; j_gene: TRBJ2-1; abundance: few; CDR3nt: TGTGCCAGCACCCTGACAGGGGCCCTTAATGAGCAGTTCTTC; CDR3aa: CASTLTGALNEQFF
d_gene: TRBD2; v_gene: TRBV5-1; j_gene: TRBJ2-1; abundance: few; CDR3nt: TGCGCCAGCAGCTTGGGGGCAGGGACTAGCGGAGAGCAGTTCTTC; CDR3aa: CASSLGAGTSGEQFF
d_gene: NA; v_gene: TRBV9; j_gene: TRBJ2-1; abundance: few; CDR3nt: TGTGCCAGCAGCCCGTCCGCGAGCTCCTACAATGAGCAGTTCTTC; CDR3aa: CASSPSASSYNEQFF
d_gene: NA; v_gene: TRBV28; j_gene: TRBJ2-5; abundance: NA; CDR3nt: TGTGCCAGCAGTTTCCTCAGTTTCCCACTCCAAGAGACCCAGTACTTC; CDR3aa: CASSFLSFPLQETQYF
d_gene: NA; v_gene: TRBV12-3/TRBV12-4; j_gene: TRBJ1-5; abundance: NA; CDR3nt: TGTGCCACCGCCCGGGACGGAGTTAGCAATCAGCCCCAGCATTTT; CDR3aa: CATARDGVSNQPQHF
d_gene: NA; v_gene: TRBV5-5; j_gene: TRBJ2-7; abundance: few; CDR3nt: TGTGCCAGCAGCTTGATCACCTACGAGCAGTACTTC; CDR3aa: CASSLITYEQYF
d_gene: NA; v_gene: TRBV6-5; j_gene: TRBJ2-2; abundance: NA; CDR3nt: TGTGCCAGCAGCTCGCTAACCGGGGAGCTGTTTTTT; CDR3aa: CASSSLTGELFF
d_gene: NA; v_gene: TRBV10-3; j_gene: TRBJ1-1; abundance: NA; CDR3nt: TGTGCCATCAGTGGACAGTTGAACACTGAAGCTTTCTTT; CDR3aa: CAISGQLNTEAFF
d_gene: TRBD2; v_gene: TRBV30; j_gene: TRBJ2-3; abundance: few; CDR3nt: TGTGCCTGGAGAGGAGGTAGCGGGAGGGCAGATACGCAGTATTTT; CDR3aa: CAWRGGSGRADTQYF
d_gene: NA; v_gene: TRBV5-1; j_gene: TRBJ2-1; abundance: few; CDR3nt: TGCGCCAGCAGCTTCCGCCCCAATGAGCAGTTCTTC; CDR3aa: CASSFRPNEQFF
d_gene: NA; v_gene: TRBV20-1; j_gene: TRBJ2-1; abundance: many; CDR3nt: TGCAGTGCTAGAATCGTGAACTCCTACAATGAGCAGTTCTTC; CDR3aa: CSARIVNSYNEQFF
d_gene: NA; v_gene: TRBV27; j_gene: TRBJ1-5; abundance: once; CDR3nt: TGTGCCAGCAGTTCTTATTTAACGGGGCGAGGGGATCAGCCCCAGCATTTT; CDR3aa: CASSSYLTGRGDQPQHF
d_gene: TRBD2; v_gene: TRBV29-1; j_gene: TRBJ2-3; abundance: many; CDR3nt: TGCAGCGCAGAGCGGGATTCAACAGATACGCAGTATTTT; CDR3aa: CSAERDSTDTQYF
d_gene: NA; v_gene: TRBV7-8; j_gene: TRBJ1-5; abundance: NA; CDR3nt: TGTGCCAGCAACCGGTTCAGGGGTTATAGCAATCAGCCCCAGCATTTT; CDR3aa: CASNRFRGYSNQPQHF
d_gene: TRBD2; v_gene: TRBV28; j_gene: TRBJ2-5; abundance: few; CDR3nt: TGTGCCAGCAGTTTATCCGGGACTAGCGGGAGAGAGACCCAGTACTTC; CDR3aa: CASSLSGTSGRETQYF
d_gene: NA; v_gene: TRBV5-1; j_gene: TRBJ2-3; abundance: NA; CDR3nt: TGCGCCAGCAGCCCCCCCTCGCCAGATACGCAGTATTTT; CDR3aa: CASSPPSPDTQYF
d_gene: TRBD2; v_gene: TRBV4-1; j_gene: TRBJ2-7; abundance: few; CDR3nt: TGCGCCAGCAGCCAAGGGGGAGGGCAGGGAAGGTACGAGCAGTACTTC; CDR3aa: CASSQGGGQGRYEQYF
d_gene: NA; v_gene: TRBV5-1; j_gene: TRBJ2-1; abundance: NA; CDR3nt: TGCGCCAGCAGCTTGGCCGGTGGTACACCCTACAATGAGCAGTTCTTC; CDR3aa: CASSLAGGTPYNEQFF
d_gene: NA; v_gene: TRBV12-3/TRBV12-4; j_gene: TRBJ1-2; abundance: NA; CDR3nt: TGTGCCAGCAGTTTTTCAGGGACCCATGGCTACACCTTC; CDR3aa: CASSFSGTHGYTF
d_gene: TRBD1; v_gene: TRBV5-4; j_gene: TRBJ2-3; abundance: NA; CDR3nt: TGTGCCAGCAGCAGGGACAGGGAAGATACGCAGTATTTT; CDR3aa: CASSRDREDTQYF
d_gene: NA; v_gene: TRBV30; j_gene: TRBJ2-7; abundance: once; CDR3nt: TGTGCCTGGTTGGGAAAAACAGACAGATTCTACGAGCAGTACTTC; CDR3aa: CAWLGKTDRFYEQYF
d_gene: TRBD1; v_gene: TRBV29-1; j_gene: TRBJ1-1; abundance: few; CDR3nt: TGCAGCGGGGACAGGGGTGGGACTGAAGCTTTCTTT; CDR3aa: CSGDRGGTEAFF
d_gene: NA; v_gene: TRBV29-1; j_gene: TRBJ1-5; abundance: few; CDR3nt: TGCAGCGTCTCATCAGGGTCAGGGCAGCCCCAGCATTTT; CDR3aa: CSVSSGSGQPQHF
d_gene: TRBD1; v_gene: TRBV29-1; j_gene: TRBJ1-2; abundance: many; CDR3nt: TGCAGCGTAGGGGCTCGGCAGGGGGATTGGGGCTACACCTTC; CDR3aa: CSVGARQGDWGYTF
d_gene: TRBD1; v_gene: TRBV6-1; j_gene: TRBJ2-7; abundance: NA; CDR3nt: TGTGCCAGCGAGGGGACAGGGTTTTTTGTAGGGCAGTACTTC; CDR3aa: CASEGTGFFVGQYF
d_gene: TRBD1; v_gene: TRBV6-5; j_gene: TRBJ2-7; abundance: many; CDR3nt: TGTGCCAGCAGTACGGGACAGGGGGCAGGATACGAGCAGTACTTC; CDR3aa: CASSTGQGAGYEQYF
d_gene: NA; v_gene: TRBV21-1; j_gene: TRBJ2-2; abundance: NA; CDR3nt: TGTGCCAGCAGCAAACGCCGGAGTAGTAGCGGAGTGAACACCGGGGAGCTGTTTTTT; CDR3aa: CASSKRRSSSGVNTGELFF
d_gene: TRBD1; v_gene: TRBV20-1; j_gene: TRBJ2-5; abundance: NA; CDR3nt: TGCAGTGCTCCCTCCCAATGGACAGGGGGAGAGACCCAGTACTTC; CDR3aa: CSAPSQWTGGETQYF
d_gene: TRBD1; v_gene: TRBV6-6; j_gene: TRBJ2-1; abundance: NA; CDR3nt: TGTGCCAGCAGTTACTCCCGGGACAGGGGGCGCAATGAGCAGTTCTTC; CDR3aa: CASSYSRDRGRNEQFF
d_gene: NA; v_gene: TRBV6-2/TRBV6-3; j_gene: TRBJ2-7; abundance: many; CDR3nt: TGTGCCAGCAGTTCGGCCGGGACGGGCCCCTACGAGCAGTACTTC; CDR3aa: CASSSAGTGPYEQYF
d_gene: NA; v_gene: TRBV12-3/TRBV12-4; j_gene: TRBJ1-2; abundance: few; CDR3nt: TGTGCCAGCCACGGGAGCTACTATGGCTACACCTTC; CDR3aa: CASHGSYYGYTF
d_gene: NA; v_gene: TRBV28; j_gene: TRBJ2-5; abundance: few; CDR3nt: TGTGCCAGCAGTTTATGGAGCGAAGAGACCCAGTACTTC; CDR3aa: CASSLWSEETQYF
d_gene: TRBD2; v_gene: TRBV20-1; j_gene: TRBJ2-7; abundance: NA; CDR3nt: TGCAGTGCTAGACCTAGGTATCGCGGGAGGGCCATAGGCTACGAGCAGTACTTC; CDR3aa: CSARPRYRGRAIGYEQYF
d_gene: NA; v_gene: TRBV28; j_gene: TRBJ2-7; abundance: many; CDR3nt: TGTGCCAGCAGTTTATCACAGGGAGGAAGGGTTTACGAGCAGTACTTC; CDR3aa: CASSLSQGGRVYEQYF